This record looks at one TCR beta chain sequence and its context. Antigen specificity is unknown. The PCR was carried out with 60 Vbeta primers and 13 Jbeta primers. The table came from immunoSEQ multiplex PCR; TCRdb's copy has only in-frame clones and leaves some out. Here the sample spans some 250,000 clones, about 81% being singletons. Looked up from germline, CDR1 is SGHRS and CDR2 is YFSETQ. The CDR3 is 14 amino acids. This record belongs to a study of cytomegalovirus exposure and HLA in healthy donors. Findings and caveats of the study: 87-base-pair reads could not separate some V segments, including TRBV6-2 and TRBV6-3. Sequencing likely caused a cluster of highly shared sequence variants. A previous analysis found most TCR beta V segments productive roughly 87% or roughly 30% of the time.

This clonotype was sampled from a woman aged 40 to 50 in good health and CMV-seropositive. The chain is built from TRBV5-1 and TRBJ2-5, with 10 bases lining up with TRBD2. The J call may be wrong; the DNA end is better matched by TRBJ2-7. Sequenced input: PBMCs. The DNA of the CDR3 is TGCGCCAGCAGACTAGCGGGAAGCTCCTACGAGCAGTACTTC. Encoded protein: CASRLAGSSYEQYF.